Listed below are T cell receptor beta chains from one sample, sequenced in a study of T cell changes during pregnancy in multiple sclerosis. Sequenced by immunoSEQ multiplex PCR; TCRdb stores in-frame clones only, minus some. The repertoire has fewer than 150,000 clones, 90% to 98% of them found once; the top ten carry 0.44%. The sequenced sample was peripheral blood, obtained after pregnancy. All receptors derive from a female donor with multiple sclerosis, enrolled in a pregnancy study. CDR3s include the opening cysteine and the closing phenylalanine or tryptophan. The D gene is left open where the match is weak. Size values are once, few and many counts, or a class for expanded clones, and some rows have none.

v_call	d_call	j_call	clone_size	cdr3_nt	cdr3_aa
TRBV28	.	TRBJ1-3	.	TGTGCCAGCAGTTTCAGCTCTGGAAACACCATATATTTT	CASSFSSGNTIYF
TRBV7-9	TRBD2	TRBJ2-1	once	TGTGCCAGCAGCCCTACTAGCGGGAGTAGCGATGAGCAGTTCTTC	CASSPTSGSSDEQFF
TRBV10-2	TRBD2	TRBJ2-4	.	TGCGCCAGCAGTGATTTAGCGGGAAACATTCAGTACTTC	CASSDLAGNIQYF
TRBV7-8	.	TRBJ2-3	.	TGTGCCAGCCGTAAGGGGGCTAGCGGGAGCACAGATACGCAGTATTTT	CASRKGASGSTDTQYF
TRBV5-1	TRBD1	TRBJ2-2	.	TGCGCCAGCAGCGCACCGGGACAGGCCTTCGACACCGGGGAGCTGTTTTTT	CASSAPGQAFDTGELFF
TRBV28	TRBD1	TRBJ1-4	.	TGTGCCAGCAGTTTACGACAGGGATTAAATAATGAAAAACTGTTTTTT	CASSLRQGLNNEKLFF
TRBV25-1	TRBD1	TRBJ2-7	.	TGTGCCAGCAGTACCGTGGGACAGGGAGACTACGAGCAGTACTTC	CASSTVGQGDYEQYF
TRBV28	.	TRBJ2-7	once	TGTGCCAGCAGGCAACAGGGATTCTACGAGCAGTACTTC	CASRQQGFYEQYF
TRBV7-9	TRBD2	TRBJ2-7	.	TGTGCCAGCAGCTCACGCGGGGGTTTAGCGGGAGTTGTGCAGTACTTC	CASSSRGGLAGVVQYF
TRBV7-9	TRBD2	TRBJ2-1	.	TGTGCCAGCAGCTCCCCCGGGGGGGCTAGCGGGAGGATCAATGAGCAGTTCTTC	CASSSPGGASGRINEQFF
TRBV28	TRBD1	TRBJ2-7	.	TGTGCCAGCAGTGCGGCCCGGGACAGGGGGCGAGGCGAGCAGTACTTC	CASSAARDRGRGEQYF
TRBV7-6	TRBD2	TRBJ2-3	.	TGTGCCAGCAGCCCACTAGCGGGAGAGGATACGCAGTATTTT	CASSPLAGEDTQYF
TRBV5-1	.	TRBJ2-5	.	TGCGCCAGCAGCTTGGCCAGAGGTAGGGGGGAGACCCAGTACTTC	CASSLARGRGETQYF
TRBV7-7	TRBD1	TRBJ2-5	once	TGTGCTAGCAGCCCGGGACAGGTACAAGAGACCCAGTACTTC	CASSPGQVQETQYF
TRBV2	TRBD1	TRBJ2-2	.	TGTGCCAGCAGTGGGGGACAGGGAAGGGTCGTGGGTACCGGGGAGCTGTTTTTT	CASSGGQGRVVGTGELFF
TRBV7-9	TRBD1	TRBJ2-2	.	TGTGCCAGCAGCGGATCCTACAGGGGGTTTAAAGCCGGGGAGCTGTTTTTT	CASSGSYRGFKAGELFF
TRBV23-1	.	TRBJ2-1	.	TGCGCCAGCAGTCCCACTAGCCCCCACAATGAGCAGTTCTTC	CASSPTSPHNEQFF
TRBV7-9	.	TRBJ1-4	.	TGTGCCATCCGTGGGGGGAATGAAAAACTGTTTTTT	CAIRGGNEKLFF
TRBV5-6	TRBD2	TRBJ2-1	.	TGTGCCAGCAGCCCGACTAGCGGGAGAGGGTACAATGAGCAGTTCTTC	CASSPTSGRGYNEQFF
TRBV27	TRBD1	TRBJ2-7	.	TGTGCCAGCAGCCCGGGACAGGGCTACGAGCAGTACTTC	CASSPGQGYEQYF
TRBV28	.	TRBJ1-2	.	TGTGCCAGCAGTTCCGGCAGGGCCTATGGCTACACCTTC	CASSSGRAYGYTF
TRBV2	TRBD2	TRBJ2-7	.	TGTGCCAGCAGTGCAGTTATTGGACTAGCGGGAGGGGCCTACGAGCAGTACTTC	CASSAVIGLAGGAYEQYF
TRBV10-3	.	TRBJ2-7	.	TGTGCCATCAGTGAGTCAACAGGGTTTCCCTACGAGCAGTACTTC	CAISESTGFPYEQYF
TRBV5-6	.	TRBJ2-5	.	TGTGCCAGCAGCTTGGCTAGCGTAGAGACCCAGTACTTC	CASSLASVETQYF
TRBV6-5	.	TRBJ2-2	.	TGTGCCAGCAGTTCCTCCGGGATGGGGTGGGGCGGGGAGCTGTTTTTT	CASSSSGMGWGGELFF
TRBV6-1	.	TRBJ2-1	.	TGTGCCAGCAGTGATTTGAGGGATGAGCAGTTCTTC	CASSDLRDEQFF
TRBV19	.	TRBJ2-3	.	TGTGCCAGTAGTTCACAGGGCACAGATACGCAGTATTTT	CASSSQGTDTQYF
TRBV27	TRBD2	TRBJ2-7	.	TGTGCCAGCAGTTTACGGGGAGGGCGAGACGAGCAGTACTTC	CASSLRGGRDEQYF
TRBV29-1	.	TRBJ2-5	.	TGCAGCGTTCCCGCAGGGGTTCGCGAGACCCAGTACTTC	CSVPAGVRETQYF